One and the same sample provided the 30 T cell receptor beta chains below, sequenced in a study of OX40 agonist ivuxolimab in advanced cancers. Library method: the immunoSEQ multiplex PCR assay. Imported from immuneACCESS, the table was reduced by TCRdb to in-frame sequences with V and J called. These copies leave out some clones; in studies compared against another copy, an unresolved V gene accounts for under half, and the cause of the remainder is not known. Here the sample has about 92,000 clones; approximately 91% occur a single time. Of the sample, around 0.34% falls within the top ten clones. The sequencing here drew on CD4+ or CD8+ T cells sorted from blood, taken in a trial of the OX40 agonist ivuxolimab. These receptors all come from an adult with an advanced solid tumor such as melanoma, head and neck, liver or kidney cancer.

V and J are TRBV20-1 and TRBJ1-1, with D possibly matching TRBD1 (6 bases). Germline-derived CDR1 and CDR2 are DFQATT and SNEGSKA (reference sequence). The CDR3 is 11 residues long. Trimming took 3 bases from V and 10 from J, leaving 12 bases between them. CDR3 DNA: TGCAGTGCTAGGGGGGGCGGGGGAGCTTTCTTT. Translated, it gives CSARGGGGAFF.

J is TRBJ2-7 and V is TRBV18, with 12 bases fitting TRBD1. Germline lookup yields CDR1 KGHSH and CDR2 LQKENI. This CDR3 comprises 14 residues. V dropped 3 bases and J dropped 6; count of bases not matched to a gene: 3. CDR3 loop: CASSPGTGGVEQYF. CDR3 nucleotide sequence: TGTGCCAGCTCACCCGGGACAGGGGGCGTCGAGCAGTACTTC.

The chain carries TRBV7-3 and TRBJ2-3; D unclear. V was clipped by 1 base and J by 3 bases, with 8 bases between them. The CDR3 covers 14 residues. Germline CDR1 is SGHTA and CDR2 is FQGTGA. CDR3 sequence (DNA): TGTGCCAGCAGCTTAAACCCATATACAGATACGCAGTATTTT. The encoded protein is CASSLNPYTDTQYF.

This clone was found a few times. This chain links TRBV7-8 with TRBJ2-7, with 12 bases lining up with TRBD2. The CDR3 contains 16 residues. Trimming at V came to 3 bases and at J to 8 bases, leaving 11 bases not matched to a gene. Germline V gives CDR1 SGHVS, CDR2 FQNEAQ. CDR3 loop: CASSLSLAGGSFKQYF. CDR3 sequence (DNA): TGTGCCAGCAGCTTGTCCCTAGCGGGAGGGTCCTTTAAGCAGTACTTC.

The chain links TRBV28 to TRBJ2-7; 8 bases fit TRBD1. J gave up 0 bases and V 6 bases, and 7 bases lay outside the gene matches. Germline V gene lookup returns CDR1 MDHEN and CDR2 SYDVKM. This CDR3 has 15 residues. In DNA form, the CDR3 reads TGTGCCAGCAGGGAGGGGGGACAGGTCTCCTACGAGCAGTACTTC. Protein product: CASREGGQVSYEQYF.

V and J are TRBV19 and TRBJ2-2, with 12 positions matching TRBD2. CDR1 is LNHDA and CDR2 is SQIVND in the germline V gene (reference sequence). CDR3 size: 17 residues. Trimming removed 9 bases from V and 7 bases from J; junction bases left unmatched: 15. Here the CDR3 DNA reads TGTGCCAGCCAAAGCGCCAGACTAGCGGGAGTAGTCGGGGAGCTGTTTTTT. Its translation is CASQSARLAGVVGELFF.

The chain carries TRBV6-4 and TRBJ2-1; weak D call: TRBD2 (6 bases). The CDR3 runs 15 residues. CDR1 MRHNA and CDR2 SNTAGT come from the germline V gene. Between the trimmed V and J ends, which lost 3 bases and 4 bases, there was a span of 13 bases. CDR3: CASSERGQAYNEQFF. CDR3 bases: TGTGCCAGCAGTGAGCGGGGCCAGGCTTACAATGAGCAGTTCTTC.

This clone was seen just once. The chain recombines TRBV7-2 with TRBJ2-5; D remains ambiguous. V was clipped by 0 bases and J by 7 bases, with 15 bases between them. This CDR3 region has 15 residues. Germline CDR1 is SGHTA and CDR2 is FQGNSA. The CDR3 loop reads CASSLASAFLGTQYF. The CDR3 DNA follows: TGTGCCAGCAGCTTAGCGTCGGCCTTCCTGGGGACCCAGTACTTC.

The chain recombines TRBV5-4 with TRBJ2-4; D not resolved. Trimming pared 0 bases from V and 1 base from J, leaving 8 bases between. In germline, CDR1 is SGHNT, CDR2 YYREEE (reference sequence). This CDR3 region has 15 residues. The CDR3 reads CASSLDQSAKNIQYF. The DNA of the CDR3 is TGTGCCAGCAGCTTGGACCAGTCGGCCAAAAACATTCAGTACTTC.

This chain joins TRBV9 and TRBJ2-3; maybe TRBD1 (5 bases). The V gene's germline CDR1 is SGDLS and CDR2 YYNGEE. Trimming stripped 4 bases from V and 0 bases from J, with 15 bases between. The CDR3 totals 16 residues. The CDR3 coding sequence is TGTGCCAGCAGCAGTTTCCCTGGGGCCAGCACAGATACGCAGTATTTT. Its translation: CASSSFPGASTDTQYF.

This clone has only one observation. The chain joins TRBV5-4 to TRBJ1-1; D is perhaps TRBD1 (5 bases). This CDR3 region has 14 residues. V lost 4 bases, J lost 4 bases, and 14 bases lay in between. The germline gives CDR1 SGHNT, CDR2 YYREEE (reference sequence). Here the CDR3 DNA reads TGTGCCAGCAGCCGGGACTTAAGTAGCACTGAAGCTTTCTTT. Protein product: CASSRDLSSTEAFF.

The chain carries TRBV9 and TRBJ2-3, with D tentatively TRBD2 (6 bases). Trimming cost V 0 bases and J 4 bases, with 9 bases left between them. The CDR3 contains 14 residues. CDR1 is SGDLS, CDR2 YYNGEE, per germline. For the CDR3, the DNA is TGTGCCAGCAGCGTAGAACCTAGCGCAGATACGCAGTATTTT. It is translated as CASSVEPSADTQYF. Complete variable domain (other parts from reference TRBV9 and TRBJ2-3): DSGVTQTPKHLITATGQRVTLRCSPRSGDLSVYWYQQSLDQGLQFLIQYYNGEERAKGNILERFSAQQFPDLHSELNLSSLELGDSALYFCASSVEPSADTQYFGPGTRLTVL.

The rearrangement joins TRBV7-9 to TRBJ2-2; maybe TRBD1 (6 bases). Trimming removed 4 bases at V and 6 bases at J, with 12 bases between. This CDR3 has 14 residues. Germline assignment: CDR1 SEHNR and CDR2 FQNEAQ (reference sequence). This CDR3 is CASSSTGMAGELFF. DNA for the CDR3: TGTGCCAGCAGCTCTACAGGGATGGCCGGGGAGCTGTTTTTT.

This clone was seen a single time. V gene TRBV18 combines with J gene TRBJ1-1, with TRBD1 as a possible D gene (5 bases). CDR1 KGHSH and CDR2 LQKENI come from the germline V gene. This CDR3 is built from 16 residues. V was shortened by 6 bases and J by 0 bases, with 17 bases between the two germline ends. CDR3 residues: CASSRGQGPMNTEAFF. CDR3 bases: TGTGCCAGCTCCCGAGGGCAGGGTCCCATGAACACTGAAGCTTTCTTT. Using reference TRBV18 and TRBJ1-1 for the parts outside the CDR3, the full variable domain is NAGVMQNPRHLVRRRGQEARLRCSPMKGHSHVYWYRQLPEEGLKFMVYLQKENIIDESGMPKERFSAEFPKEGPSILRIQQVVRGDSAAYFCASSRGQGPMNTEAFFGQGTRLTVV.

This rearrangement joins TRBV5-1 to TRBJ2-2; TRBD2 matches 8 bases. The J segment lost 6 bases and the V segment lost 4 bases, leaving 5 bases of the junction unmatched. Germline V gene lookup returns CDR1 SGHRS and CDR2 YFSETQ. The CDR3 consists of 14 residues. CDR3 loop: CASSPQTSAGELFF. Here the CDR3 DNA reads TGCGCCAGCAGCCCACAGACTAGCGCCGGGGAGCTGTTTTTT.

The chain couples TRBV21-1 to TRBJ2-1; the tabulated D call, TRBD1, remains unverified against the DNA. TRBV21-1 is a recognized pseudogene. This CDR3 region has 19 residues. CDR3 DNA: TGTGCCAGCAGCAACAAAGCCCGGGACAGGGAAATGAGGTGCAATGAGCAGTTCTTC. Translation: CASSNKARDREMRCNEQFF.

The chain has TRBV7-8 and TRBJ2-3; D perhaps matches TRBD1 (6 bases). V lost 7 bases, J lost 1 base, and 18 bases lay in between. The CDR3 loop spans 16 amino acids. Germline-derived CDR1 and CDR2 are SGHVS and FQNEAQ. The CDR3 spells CASTTRAQGGTDTQYF. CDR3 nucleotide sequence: TGTGCCAGCACCACCAGGGCACAGGGAGGCACAGATACGCAGTATTTT.

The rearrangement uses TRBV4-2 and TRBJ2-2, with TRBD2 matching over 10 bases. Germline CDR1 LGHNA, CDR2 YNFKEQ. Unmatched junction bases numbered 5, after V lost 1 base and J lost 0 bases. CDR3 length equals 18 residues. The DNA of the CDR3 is TGTGCCAGCAGCCAAGGGCTAGCGGGAGATCCGAACACCGGGGAGCTGTTTTTT. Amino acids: CASSQGLAGDPNTGELFF.

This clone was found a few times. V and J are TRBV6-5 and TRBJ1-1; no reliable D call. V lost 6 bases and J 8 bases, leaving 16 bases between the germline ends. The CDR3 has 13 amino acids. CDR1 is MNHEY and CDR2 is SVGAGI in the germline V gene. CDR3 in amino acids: CASRGSPSVEAFF. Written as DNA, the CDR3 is TGTGCCAGCAGAGGTTCGCCTTCGGTAGAAGCTTTCTTT.

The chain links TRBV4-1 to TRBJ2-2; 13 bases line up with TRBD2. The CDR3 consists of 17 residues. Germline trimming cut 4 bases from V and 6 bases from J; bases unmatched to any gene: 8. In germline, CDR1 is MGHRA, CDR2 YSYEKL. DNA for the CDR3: TGCGCCAGCAGCCCGCTAAAAGGACTAGCGGGAGCCGGGGAGCTGTTTTTT. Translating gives CASSPLKGLAGAGELFF.

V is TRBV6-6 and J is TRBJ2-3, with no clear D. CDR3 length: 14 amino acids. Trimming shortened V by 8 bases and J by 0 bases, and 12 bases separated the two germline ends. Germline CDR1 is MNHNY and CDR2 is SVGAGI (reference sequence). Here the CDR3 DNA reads TGTGCCAGCTCAAGACGCCCTAGCACAGATACGCAGTATTTT. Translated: CASSRRPSTDTQYF.

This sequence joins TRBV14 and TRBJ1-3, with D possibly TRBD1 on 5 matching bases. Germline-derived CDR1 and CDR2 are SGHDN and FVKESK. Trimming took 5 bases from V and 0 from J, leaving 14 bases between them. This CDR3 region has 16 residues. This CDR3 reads CASSLPGRGSGNTIYF. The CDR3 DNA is TGTGCCAGCAGCTTACCGGGACGCGGCTCTGGAAACACCATATATTTT.

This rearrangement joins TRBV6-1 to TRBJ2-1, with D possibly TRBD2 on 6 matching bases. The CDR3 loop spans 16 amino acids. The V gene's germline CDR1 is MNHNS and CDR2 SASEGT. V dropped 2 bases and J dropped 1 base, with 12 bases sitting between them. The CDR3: CASSEYSGPSYNEQFF. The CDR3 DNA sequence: TGTGCCAGCAGTGAATATAGCGGCCCATCCTACAATGAGCAGTTCTTC.

CDR3 sequence reads: CASSDRTSVGSEQFF. The CDR3, as DNA: TGTGCCAGCAGCGATCGGACTAGCGTAGGAAGTGAGCAGTTCTTC. This chain uses TRBV9 with TRBJ2-1; 9 bases agree with TRBD2. The V gene's germline CDR1 is SGDLS and CDR2 YYNGEE. V trimming: 3 bases; J trimming: 9 bases; junction bases outside the gene matches: 10. This CDR3 is built from 15 residues.

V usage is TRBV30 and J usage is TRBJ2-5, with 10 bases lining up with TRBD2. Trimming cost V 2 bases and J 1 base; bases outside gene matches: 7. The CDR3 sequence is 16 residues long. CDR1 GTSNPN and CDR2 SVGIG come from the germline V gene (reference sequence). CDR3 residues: CAWSRGLAGAQETQYF. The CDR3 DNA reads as TGTGCCTGGAGTCGGGGGCTAGCGGGAGCCCAAGAGACCCAGTACTTC.

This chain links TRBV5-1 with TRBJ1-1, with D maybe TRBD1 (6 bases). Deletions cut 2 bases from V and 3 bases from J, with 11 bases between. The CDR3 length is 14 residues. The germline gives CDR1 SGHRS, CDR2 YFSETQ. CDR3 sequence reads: CASSFIGGDTEAFF. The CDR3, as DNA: TGCGCCAGCAGCTTCATAGGGGGGGACACTGAAGCTTTCTTT.

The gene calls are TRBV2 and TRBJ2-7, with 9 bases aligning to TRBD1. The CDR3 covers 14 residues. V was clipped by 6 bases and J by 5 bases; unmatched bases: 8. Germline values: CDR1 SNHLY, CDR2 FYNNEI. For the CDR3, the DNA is TGTGCCAGCAGGAGCGGACAGGGGCCCGACGAGCAGTACTTC. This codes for CASRSGQGPDEQYF.

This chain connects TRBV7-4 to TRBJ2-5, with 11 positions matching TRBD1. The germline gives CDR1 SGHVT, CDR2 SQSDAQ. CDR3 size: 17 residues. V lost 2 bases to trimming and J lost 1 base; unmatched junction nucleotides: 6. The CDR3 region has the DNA TGTGCCAGCAGCTTAAATGGGGGACAGGGGGTCCAAGAGACCCAGTACTTC. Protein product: CASSLNGGQGVQETQYF.

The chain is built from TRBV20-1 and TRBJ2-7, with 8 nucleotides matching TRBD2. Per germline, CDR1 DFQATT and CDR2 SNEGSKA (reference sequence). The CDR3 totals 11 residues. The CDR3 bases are TGCATCCCGGGGGGGCTCAACGAGCAGTACTTC. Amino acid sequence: CIPGGLNEQYF.

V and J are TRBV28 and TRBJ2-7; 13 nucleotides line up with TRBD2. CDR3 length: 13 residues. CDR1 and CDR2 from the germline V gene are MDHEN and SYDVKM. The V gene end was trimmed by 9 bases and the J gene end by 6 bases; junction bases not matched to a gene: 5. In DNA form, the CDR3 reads TGTGCCAGTCGGACTAGCGGGAGAATCGAGCAGTACTTC. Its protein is CASRTSGRIEQYF.